A selection of T cell receptor beta chains follows, all from one sample in a study of cytomegalovirus exposure and HLA in healthy donors. TCRdb keeps only in-frame clones here, not all; method: immunoSEQ multiplex PCR. The sample carries some 190,000 clones, approximately 79% recorded once. What was sequenced was PBMCs. The receptors shown here come from a young woman in good health and CMV-seronegative. The CDR3 runs from the conserved cysteine through the conserved F or W. A D gene is named only where the DNA matches it firmly. The size of a clone is reported for some rows only, either as once, few or many, or as a class for expanded clones.

D	V	size	J	CDR3	DNA
TRBD1	TRBV28	-	TRBJ1-2	CASSFDGTGILRNGYTF	TGTGCCAGCAGTTTTGACGGGACAGGGATTTTGCGGAATGGCTACACCTTC
TRBD1	TRBV5-1	-	TRBJ1-4	CASSTIPGTGNEKLFF	TGCGCCAGCAGCACCATCCCCGGGACAGGGAATGAAAAACTGTTTTTT
-	TRBV5-4	-	TRBJ1-1	CASSLNRDWFTEAFF	TGTGCCAGCAGCTTGAACAGGGATTGGTTCACTGAAGCTTTCTTT
-	TRBV29-1	-	TRBJ1-4	CSVWTATNEKLFF	TGCAGCGTTTGGACAGCAACTAATGAAAAACTGTTTTTT
TRBD1	TRBV7-3	-	TRBJ2-1	CASSSYRGNEQFF	TGTGCCAGCAGCTCCTACAGGGGGAATGAGCAGTTCTTC
TRBD2	TRBV9	-	TRBJ2-7	CASSVVGSGSYEQYF	TGTGCCAGCAGCGTAGTTGGTAGCGGGAGCTACGAGCAGTACTTC
-	TRBV10-1	-	TRBJ2-7	CASSVGGGENEQYF	TGCGCCAGCAGTGTGGGGGGAGGTGAGAACGAGCAGTACTTC
-	TRBV12-5	-	TRBJ1-1	CASGLSMNTEAFF	TGTGCTAGTGGTTTGTCCATGAACACTGAAGCTTTCTTT
TRBD2	TRBV7-2	-	TRBJ2-7	CASSSPGQPGLAAAYEQYF	TGTGCCAGCAGCTCCCCAGGACAACCGGGACTAGCGGCTGCCTACGAGCAGTACTTC
TRBD1	TRBV9	-	TRBJ2-4	CASSPGTGENIQYF	TGTGCCAGCAGCCCAGGGACAGGGGAAAACATTCAGTACTTC
-	TRBV7-2	-	TRBJ2-5	CASSYSPGRGQETQYF	TGTGCCAGCAGCTATTCGCCGGGGCGGGGACAAGAGACCCAGTACTTC
-	TRBV11-3	few	TRBJ2-1	CASSPPRGQTNEQFF	TGTGCCAGCAGTCCGCCGAGGGGACAAACCAATGAGCAGTTCTTC
-	TRBV19	-	TRBJ2-5	CASSILLGGETQYF	TGTGCCAGTAGTATTCTGCTTGGAGGGGAGACCCAGTACTTC
-	TRBV18	-	TRBJ2-1	CASSPGADSYNEQFF	TGTGCCAGCTCACCAGGGGCCGACTCCTACAATGAGCAGTTCTTC
-	TRBV5-1	-	TRBJ1-5	CASSSGGNNQPQHF	TGCGCCAGCAGCTCGGGGGGTAACAATCAGCCCCAGCATTTT
TRBD2	TRBV7-9	-	TRBJ2-7	CASSLARGTRSYEQYF	TGTGCCAGCAGCTTAGCTCGTGGGACTAGATCCTACGAGCAGTACTTC
-	TRBV19	few	TRBJ2-5	CASTPGGEETQYF	TGTGCCAGTACCCCGGGCGGGGAGGAGACCCAGTACTTC
-	TRBV7-2	-	TRBJ2-2	CASSLGHLQSGELFF	TGTGCCAGCAGCTTGGGACACCTGCAGAGCGGGGAGCTGTTTTTT
-	TRBV6-1	-	TRBJ2-7	CASSERLQSSYEQYF	TGTGCCAGCAGTGAAAGATTACAAAGCTCCTACGAGCAGTACTTC
-	TRBV7-9	once	TRBJ1-6	CASSLVGDSLGTPLHF	TGTGCCAGCAGCTTAGTTGGGGACTCCCTGGGAACACCCCTCCACTTT
-	TRBV19	-	TRBJ1-5	CASSKSQGWGNQPQHF	TGTGCCAGTAGCAAAAGCCAGGGCTGGGGCAATCAGCCCCAGCATTTT
-	TRBV27	-	TRBJ2-3	CASSLTDTPTDTQYF	TGTGCCAGCAGTTTGACAGATACCCCCACAGATACGCAGTATTTT
-	TRBV10-3	few	TRBJ1-2	CAISEIGTMGRGYTF	TGTGCCATCAGTGAGATCGGCACCATGGGCAGGGGCTACACCTTC
-	TRBV7-9	-	TRBJ2-2	CASSLGWAARTGELFF	TGTGCCAGCAGCTTAGGCTGGGCTGCCCGCACCGGGGAGCTGTTTTTT
TRBD1	TRBV29-1	-	TRBJ2-7	CSAGTGIFLNHLGSYEQYF	TGCAGCGCCGGGACAGGGATCTTTCTTAATCATTTGGGCTCCTACGAGCAGTACTTC
TRBD2	TRBV6-1	-	TRBJ2-7	CASSEGLRLAGVEQYF	TGTGCCAGCAGTGAGGGTCTACGGCTAGCGGGAGTCGAGCAGTACTTC
-	TRBV19	-	TRBJ1-5	CASSTQQVLPQHF	TGTGCCAGTAGTACCCAACAGGTTTTGCCCCAGCATTTT
TRBD1	TRBV6-1	-	TRBJ1-2	CASSEGQIRTYYGYTF	TGTGCCAGCAGTGAGGGACAGATCCGTACTTACTATGGCTACACCTTC
TRBD2	TRBV6-1	once	TRBJ2-1	CASSEAPGGDWNEQFF	TGTGCCAGCAGTGAAGCCCCGGGAGGAGACTGGAATGAGCAGTTCTTC
-	TRBV7-2	-	TRBJ2-1	CASSSAGWNEQFF	TGTGCCAGCAGCTCGGCAGGGTGGAATGAGCAGTTCTTC
-	TRBV28	-	TRBJ1-5	CASSPVRLSNQPQHF	TGTGCCAGCAGTCCAGTCCGCTTAAGCAATCAGCCCCAGCATTTT
-	TRBV5-4	-	TRBJ1-2	CASTAGRTNYGYTF	TGTGCCAGCACCGCGGGACGGACCAACTATGGCTACACCTTC
-	TRBV15	-	TRBJ1-2	CATSREVGTNYGYTF	TGTGCCACCAGCAGAGAAGTTGGCACCAACTATGGCTACACCTTC
TRBD1	TRBV11-3	-	TRBJ2-7	CASSQGGRGLGEQYF	TGTGCCAGCAGCCAAGGGGGCAGGGGCCTCGGAGAGCAGTACTTC
-	TRBV6-1	-	TRBJ1-5	CASSEDWQGSNQPQHF	TGTGCCAGCAGTGAGGATTGGCAGGGCAGCAATCAGCCCCAGCATTTT
-	TRBV6-1	-	TRBJ1-1	CASSEVGFWGTLNTEAFF	TGTGCCAGCAGTGAAGTGGGATTCTGGGGCACCTTGAACACTGAAGCTTTCTTT
TRBD1	TRBV2	-	TRBJ1-2	CASSELRQGEGYTF	TGTGCCAGCAGTGAACTTCGACAGGGGGAAGGCTACACCTTC
-	TRBV19	once	TRBJ2-2	CASSTVSNTGELFF	TGTGCCAGTAGCACGGTTTCGAACACCGGGGAGCTGTTTTTT
TRBD2	TRBV5-1	-	TRBJ2-7	CASSLELAGGDEQYF	TGCGCCAGCAGCTTGGAGCTAGCGGGAGGGGACGAGCAGTACTTC
-	TRBV5-1	-	TRBJ1-2	CASSLDGRSNYGYTF	TGCGCCAGCAGCTTGGACGGTAGATCTAACTATGGCTACACCTTC
-	TRBV28	-	TRBJ2-7	CASGEVYEQYF	TGTGCCAGCGGTGAGGTCTACGAGCAGTACTTC
TRBD1	TRBV27	-	TRBJ1-4	CASSFVGQGYEKLFF	TGTGCCAGCAGTTTCGTCGGACAGGGGTATGAAAAACTGTTTTTT
TRBD2	TRBV13	-	TRBJ2-1	CASSLGGAGGYNEQFF	TGTGCCAGCAGCTTGGGGGGGGCGGGAGGCTACAATGAGCAGTTCTTC
-	TRBV7-9	-	TRBJ2-3	CASSLELADTDTQYF	TGTGCCAGCAGCTTAGAACTAGCTGACACAGATACGCAGTATTTT
TRBD2	TRBV11-3	-	TRBJ2-2	CASSLGLAGVYTGELFF	TGTGCCAGCAGCTTGGGACTAGCGGGAGTCTACACCGGGGAGCTGTTTTTT
-	TRBV20-1	few	TRBJ2-1	CSAGKNEQFF	TGCAGTGCTGGCAAGAATGAGCAGTTCTTC
TRBD1	TRBV7-9	-	TRBJ1-1	CASSLSGTGVAEAFF	TGTGCCAGCAGCTTATCCGGGACAGGGGTCGCTGAAGCTTTCTTT
-	TRBV27	-	TRBJ2-4	CASSLQHTLQGTKNIQYF	TGTGCCAGCAGTTTACAGCATACCTTACAGGGAACCAAAAACATTCAGTACTTC